This entry lists 22 T cell receptor beta chains sequenced from one sample in a study of T cell changes during pregnancy in multiple sclerosis. Some clones are missing from TCRdb's copy, which holds only in-frame ones; the method was immunoSEQ multiplex PCR. The sample contains tens of thousands of clones, approximately 85% of which appear only once. Here the sequenced sample was peripheral blood, taken in the first trimester of pregnancy. The source of these receptors is a female donor with multiple sclerosis, enrolled in a pregnancy study.

The chain couples TRBV27 to TRBJ2-7; D may be TRBD2 (6 bases). The CDR3 spans 14 residues. Trimming cost V 4 bases and J 11 bases, with 21 bases left between them. Germline loops: CDR1 MNHEY, CDR2 SMNVEV (reference sequence). CDR3 sequence (DNA): TGTGCCAGCAGTTCTAGCGCCCTTACTGAAGGAGAGTACTTC. This encodes CASSSSALTEGEYF.

The chain recombines TRBV28 with TRBJ2-1; 7 bases agree with TRBD1. After removal of 3 bases from V and 8 bases from J, the junction contained 13 bases not matched to a gene. The CDR3 runs 16 residues. Per the germline V gene, CDR1 is MDHEN and CDR2 is SYDVKM. The CDR3 DNA is TGTGCCAGCAGTTTGCCGGACGGGACAGCCATCGATGAGCAGTTCTTC. Residues: CASSLPDGTAIDEQFF.

The V gene is TRBV27, the J gene TRBJ1-5, with a tentative D call TRBD1 (6 bases). Germline V gene data show CDR1 as MNHEY and CDR2 as SMNVEV (reference sequence). This CDR3 is built from 15 residues. Trimming removed 4 bases from V and 8 bases from J, with 18 bases in between. CDR3 sequence: CASSSPTGSGEPQHF. DNA for the CDR3: TGTGCCAGCAGTTCCCCCACAGGGTCAGGAGAGCCCCAGCATTTT.

The rearrangement joins TRBV7-8 to TRBJ2-3; D unresolved. This CDR3 comprises 15 residues. The V end lost 1 base, the J end lost 2 bases, and 10 bases lay between the germline ends. Germline CDR1 is SGHVS and CDR2 is FQNEAQ. CDR3 bases: TGTGCCAGCAGCTTAGGACTTCTAAACACAGATACGCAGTATTTT. This translates into CASSLGLLNTDTQYF.

This sequence joins TRBV7-3 and TRBJ2-2, with 9 bases aligning to TRBD1. The CDR3 totals 16 residues. The germline CDR1 and CDR2 sequences are SGHTA and FQGTGA. J was trimmed by 6 bases and V by 4 bases; bases with no gene match: 9. The CDR3 DNA reads as TGTGCCAGCAGCTCCGCCGGGACAGGGTCCCCCGGGGAGCTGTTTTTT. Protein product: CASSSAGTGSPGELFF.

This chain links TRBV5-4 with TRBJ1-2; 7 bases fit TRBD1. After removal of 4 bases from V and 5 bases from J, the junction contained 11 bases not matched to a gene. CDR3 length: 15 residues. Per the germline V gene, CDR1 is SGHNT and CDR2 is YYREEE (reference sequence). CDR3 region: CASSPKGGQSYGYTF. CDR3 nucleotide sequence: TGTGCCAGCAGCCCTAAGGGGGGACAGAGTTATGGCTACACCTTC.

The chain carries TRBV28 and TRBJ1-1; no firm D call. The germline CDR1 and CDR2 sequences are MDHEN and SYDVKM. V was pared by 5 bases and J by 2 bases, with 12 bases between. The CDR3 length is 14 residues. The CDR3 here is CASSPTWANTEAFF. CDR3 coding DNA: TGTGCCAGCAGTCCAACGTGGGCCAACACTGAAGCTTTCTTT.

The rearrangement joins TRBV11-3 to TRBJ2-7; 9 nucleotides agree with TRBD2. This CDR3 contains 17 residues. In germline, CDR1 is SGHNT, CDR2 YENEEA. Trimming at V came to 6 bases and at J to 5 bases, leaving 17 bases not matched to a gene. The CDR3 is CASRGNSGRLPLDEQYF. Written as DNA, the CDR3 is TGTGCCAGCAGAGGGAATAGCGGGAGACTCCCTCTTGACGAGCAGTACTTC.

CDR3 protein: CSATTGNTEAFF. CDR3 DNA sequence: TGCAGCGCCACGACTGGGAACACTGAAGCTTTCTTT. V gene TRBV29-1 combines with J gene TRBJ1-1; D remains ambiguous. Germline CDR1 is SQVTM and CDR2 is ANQGSEA. The CDR3 length is 12 residues. Trimming took 7 bases from V and 1 from J, leaving 10 bases between them. The whole variable domain, remainder taken from reference TRBV29-1 and TRBJ1-1, is SAVISQKPSRDICQRGTSLTIQCQVDSQVTMMFWYRQQPGQSLTLIATANQGSEATYESGFVIDKFPISRPNLTFSTLTVSNMSPEDSSIYLCSATTGNTEAFFGQGTRLTVV.

The V gene is TRBV5-1, the J gene TRBJ2-1, with 9 bases matching TRBD2. The CDR3 is 16 residues long. J lost 6 bases, V lost 4 bases, and 11 bases had no gene match. Germline CDR1 is SGHRS and CDR2 is YFSETQ. The CDR3 DNA is TGCGCCAGCAGCCCCTTAGCGGGAGCCCGGGTCAATGAGCAGTTCTTC. Translating it yields CASSPLAGARVNEQFF.

V and J are TRBV10-3 and TRBJ1-1; D unclear. This CDR3 is 8 amino acids long. Germline assignment: CDR1 ENHRY and CDR2 SYGVKD. V lost 7 bases and J lost 11, with 5 bases in between. The CDR3 sequence is CAIILAFF. DNA for the CDR3: TGTGCCATCATCCTGGCTTTCTTT.

The rearrangement joins TRBV5-4 to TRBJ2-7; D is uncertain. The germline V and J ends were trimmed by 3 bases and 2 bases, with 6 bases remaining between them. The germline gives CDR1 SGHNT, CDR2 YYREEE (reference sequence). The CDR3 extends over 12 amino acids. This CDR3 is CASSYNTYEQYF. The CDR3 DNA is TGTGCCAGCAGCTATAATACCTACGAGCAGTACTTC.

The CDR3: CASSKTVGQPQHF. Here the CDR3 DNA reads TGTGCCAGCAGCAAGACAGTAGGTCAGCCCCAGCATTTT. The chain carries TRBV6-1 and TRBJ1-5; weak D call: TRBD1 (5 bases). The germline gives CDR1 MNHNS, CDR2 SASEGT. The V end lost 6 bases, the J end lost 6 bases, and 12 bases lay between the germline ends. The CDR3 consists of 13 residues.

The CDR3 DNA sequence: TGTGCCAGCAGTCCCGGACTAGCGGGAGCCTACGAGCAGTACTTC. This gives the protein CASSPGLAGAYEQYF. The rearrangement uses TRBV28 and TRBJ2-7; 13 bases agree with TRBD2. In germline, CDR1 is MDHEN, CDR2 SYDVKM. The V gene end was trimmed by 5 bases and the J gene end by 2 bases; junction bases not matched to a gene: 3. The CDR3 covers 15 residues.

V gene TRBV5-4 combines with J gene TRBJ1-3, with D possibly matching TRBD1 (6 bases). Germline V CDR1 and CDR2: SGHNT, YYREEE (reference sequence). V lost 4 bases, J lost 1 base, and 9 bases lay in between. The CDR3 is 14 amino acids. The CDR3 sequence: CASSPGVSGNTIYF. The CDR3, as DNA: TGTGCCAGCAGCCCAGGGGTTTCTGGAAACACCATATATTTT.

The chain carries TRBV29-1 and TRBJ1-2, with D perhaps matching TRBD1 (6 bases). The CDR3 runs 13 residues. CDR1 and CDR2 (germline): SQVTM, ANQGSEA. Trimming took off 1 base at V and 2 bases at J, with 8 bases between the two ends. CDR3 nucleotides: TGCAGCGTTGAAGGGCAGGGGAACTATGGCTACACCTTC. It codes for CSVEGQGNYGYTF.

The V gene is TRBV5-6, the J gene TRBJ2-7; D is possibly TRBD1 (5 bases). The germline CDR1 and CDR2 sequences are SGHDT and YYEEEE. V lost 4 bases to trimming and J lost 7 bases, with 12 bases between them. The CDR3 totals 12 residues. The CDR3 coding sequence is TGTGCCAGCAGCAGGAGAAGGGGTGAGCAGTACTTC. Translated, it gives CASSRRRGEQYF.

This clone turned up a few times. This chain joins TRBV7-7 and TRBJ2-5; D unclear. Germline V gene sequence: CDR1 SSHAT, CDR2 FNYEAQ (reference sequence). CDR3 size: 13 residues. V lost 3 bases to trimming and J lost 4 bases, with 9 bases between them. The CDR3 loop is CASSFSTGETQYF. The CDR3 DNA reads as TGTGCCAGCAGCTTCTCCACTGGAGAGACCCAGTACTTC. Full variable domain (remainder filled in from reference TRBV7-7 and TRBJ2-5): GAGVSQSPRYKVTKRGQDVTLRCDPISSHATLYWYQQALGQGPEFLTYFNYEAQPDKSGLPSDRFSAERPEGSISTLTIQRTEQRDSAMYRCASSFSTGETQYFGPGTRLLVL.

The chain joins TRBV27 to TRBJ1-4; perhaps TRBD1 as D (6 bases). The CDR3 runs 16 residues. Germline CDR1 is MNHEY and CDR2 is SMNVEV (reference sequence). The germline V and J ends were trimmed by 5 bases and 5 bases, with 18 bases remaining between them. In DNA form, the CDR3 reads TGTGCCAGCAGTCGGACAGCCCTAGGCCACAATGAAAAACTGTTTTTT. Translation gives CASSRTALGHNEKLFF.

CDR3 nucleotide sequence: TGTGCCAGCAGTCCTAATCGGGGGGAAAAACTGTTTTTT. The encoded protein is CASSPNRGEKLFF. This chain connects TRBV2 to TRBJ1-4, with D possibly matching TRBD1 (5 bases). Germline lookup yields CDR1 SNHLY and CDR2 FYNNEI. The CDR3 is made up of 13 amino acids. Trimming took off 5 bases at V and 8 bases at J, with 12 bases between the two ends.

The rearrangement uses TRBV13 and TRBJ2-7; no definite D call. The CDR3 has 14 residues. V was clipped by 4 bases and J by 3 bases, with 13 bases between them. Germline V gene data show CDR1 as PRHDT and CDR2 as FYEKMQ (reference sequence). The CDR3 bases are TGTGCCAGCAGCTCCGACTCGGCCCACTACGAGCAGTACTTC. It translates to CASSSDSAHYEQYF.

The V call is TRBV18, the J call TRBJ1-4; perhaps TRBD1 as D (6 bases). CDR1 and CDR2 from the germline V gene are KGHSH and LQKENI. V dropped 8 bases and J dropped 5 bases, with 18 bases sitting between them. The CDR3 extends over 15 amino acids. The CDR3 loop reads CASTNTDRENEKLFF. The CDR3 DNA reads as TGTGCCAGCACCAACACGGACAGAGAAAATGAAAAACTGTTTTTT.